This note documents a single T cell receptor (beta chain) sequence. Its specificity is unknown. The primer mix had 60 Vbeta and 13 Jbeta primers. Produced via immunoSEQ multiplex PCR; TCRdb's table is partial and in-frame only. In the table there are 250,000 to 350,000 clones, around 86% of which are singletons. This specimen belongs to a study of cytomegalovirus exposure and HLA in healthy donors. Overall study results and limits: The study designated fewer than 200 TCR beta chains cytomegalovirus-associated. Most TCR sequences were seen very rarely across donors, but some public TCRs occurred in many. Compared with the roughly 700-donor mean, an Asian-associated ancestry cluster reportedly had fewer N-insertions, according to a later analysis.

This receptor was identified in a man aged 35-49 years in good health and CMV-seropositive. Sequences were obtained from PBMCs.

The CDR3 sequence: CASRPGQGTDTQYF. DNA for the CDR3: TGCGCCAGCAGGCCCGGACAGGGAACAGATACGCAGTATTTT. The chain links TRBV5-1 to TRBJ2-3, with 8 bases lining up with TRBD1. Per germline, CDR1 SGHRS and CDR2 YFSETQ. The CDR3 has 14 residues. Trimming removed 5 bases from V and 3 bases from J; junction bases left unmatched: 5.